This T cell receptor (beta chain) was profiled in a study of CD8 T cells in Susac syndrome. Reverse transcription of roughly 0.5 to 1 ug RNA was performed with random hexamers. An immunoSEQ multiplex PCR amplified TCR beta CDR3 over 54 Vbeta and 13 Jbeta. TCRdb used MiXCR to reprocess the immunoSEQ multiplex PCR reads, holding one entry per CDR3 protein. This sample has about 53,000 distinct CDR3 sequences, with approximately 95% found just once. TCR beta sequences were obtained from blood CD8+ and CD4+ T cells. It was negative isolation that provided the CD8+ and CD4+ T cells, whereas TEMRA cells were enriched by FACS. The CDR3 totals 14 residues. V lost 5 bases, J lost 5 bases, and 8 bases stayed unmatched. Germline-derived CDR1 and CDR2 are SEHNR and FQNEAQ (reference sequence).

The source material was CD8+ T cells from PBMCs. The rearrangement uses TRBV7-9 and TRBJ2-7, with 8 nucleotides matching TRBD1. This receptor was obtained from a human donor with Susac syndrome. The CDR3 loop reads CASSPPDRDHEQYF. For the CDR3, the DNA is TGTGCCAGCAGCCCTCCGGACAGGGACCACGAGCAGTACTTC.